A selection of T cell receptor beta chains follows, all from one sample in a study of neoadjuvant nivolumab and ipilimumab in lung cancer. Sequenced by immunoSEQ multiplex PCR; TCRdb stores in-frame clones only, minus some. The sample holds 25,000 to 35,000 clones; over 75% are singletons and the top ten take approximately 4.6%. Material: peripheral blood, obtained after neoadjuvant nivolumab, alone or with ipilimumab, at or shortly before surgery. Receptors were obtained from an adult with non-small cell lung cancer. The CDR3 runs from the conserved cysteine through the conserved F or W. A D gene is named only where the DNA matches it firmly. Expanded clones are given a class, and other clones once, few, many or no size at all.

clone_size: .
j_call: TRBJ1-1
v_call: TRBV6-1
d_call: TRBD1
cdr3_nt: TGTGCCAGCAGCGGAACTACAGGGGTAACTGAAGCTTTCTTT
cdr3_aa: CASSGTTGVTEAFF

clone_size: once
j_call: TRBJ2-3
v_call: TRBV11-2
d_call: .
cdr3_nt: TGTGCCAGCAGCTTAGACCCAGGGGATACGCAGTATTTT
cdr3_aa: CASSLDPGDTQYF

clone_size: .
j_call: TRBJ1-2
v_call: TRBV6-6
d_call: .
cdr3_nt: TGTGCCAGCAGTCGAGACGGAGGAGATAACTATGGCTACACCTTC
cdr3_aa: CASSRDGGDNYGYTF

clone_size: .
j_call: TRBJ2-7
v_call: TRBV5-4
d_call: .
cdr3_nt: TGTGCCAGCAGCGTACTTTCCTACGAGCAGTACTTC
cdr3_aa: CASSVLSYEQYF

clone_size: once
j_call: TRBJ1-5
v_call: TRBV18
d_call: .
cdr3_nt: TGTGCCAGCTCACAGGGACTGAACTTTGGTCAGCCCCAGCATTTT
cdr3_aa: CASSQGLNFGQPQHF

clone_size: once
j_call: TRBJ1-6
v_call: TRBV6-6
d_call: TRBD1
cdr3_nt: TGTGCCAGCACTCAGGGGGGAGATCCACCCCTCCACTTT
cdr3_aa: CASTQGGDPPLHF

clone_size: .
j_call: TRBJ1-1
v_call: TRBV6-5
d_call: TRBD1
cdr3_nt: TGTGCCAGCAAGAAACAGGGGAACGCTGAAGCTTTCTTT
cdr3_aa: CASKKQGNAEAFF

clone_size: .
j_call: TRBJ1-1
v_call: TRBV7-2
d_call: TRBD1
cdr3_nt: TGTGCCAGCAGCTTAACCGGGACAGGGTACCCAAAGTATTCTGAAGCTTTCTTT
cdr3_aa: CASSLTGTGYPKYSEAFF

clone_size: .
j_call: TRBJ2-7
v_call: TRBV18
d_call: .
cdr3_nt: TGTGCCAGCTCACCCAGCGGCGGATACGAGCAGTACTTC
cdr3_aa: CASSPSGGYEQYF

clone_size: once
j_call: TRBJ1-5
v_call: TRBV15
d_call: .
cdr3_nt: TGTGCCACCAGCAGAGTGGGGGCAAATCAGCCCCAGCATTTT
cdr3_aa: CATSRVGANQPQHF

clone_size: .
j_call: TRBJ1-1
v_call: TRBV29-1
d_call: TRBD1
cdr3_nt: TGCAGCGTTGAAGGGCACAGGGGTCGGAACACTGAAGCTTTCTTT
cdr3_aa: CSVEGHRGRNTEAFF

clone_size: .
j_call: TRBJ2-3
v_call: TRBV5-4
d_call: TRBD2
cdr3_nt: TGTGCCAGCAGCTTCGGGGGGGGCCGGGGAGATACGCAGTATTTT
cdr3_aa: CASSFGGGRGDTQYF

clone_size: .
j_call: TRBJ2-3
v_call: TRBV19
d_call: .
cdr3_nt: TGTGCCAGTAGTATGGGGAGAACCACAGATACGCAGTATTTT
cdr3_aa: CASSMGRTTDTQYF

clone_size: once
j_call: TRBJ2-7
v_call: TRBV27
d_call: .
cdr3_nt: TGTGCCAGCAGTTTGGCCCCCGGGACAGAGCAGTACTTC
cdr3_aa: CASSLAPGTEQYF

clone_size: .
j_call: TRBJ1-6
v_call: TRBV5-5
d_call: .
cdr3_nt: TGTGCCAGCAGCCCCCAGGGGAGCTCCTATAATTCACCCCTCCACTTT
cdr3_aa: CASSPQGSSYNSPLHF

clone_size: .
j_call: TRBJ2-5
v_call: TRBV5-4
d_call: .
cdr3_nt: TGTGCCAGCAGTACAGACGGCTTCCAAGAGACCCAGTACTTC
cdr3_aa: CASSTDGFQETQYF

clone_size: .
j_call: TRBJ2-7
v_call: TRBV7-8
d_call: TRBD1
cdr3_nt: TGTGCCAGCAGCTCGACAGGGGCCGCCTACGAGCAGTACTTC
cdr3_aa: CASSSTGAAYEQYF

clone_size: .
j_call: TRBJ1-2
v_call: TRBV25-1
d_call: .
cdr3_nt: TGTGCCAGCAGGACAGGTGAGTTTGACTATGGCTACACCTTC
cdr3_aa: CASRTGEFDYGYTF

clone_size: few
j_call: TRBJ2-1
v_call: TRBV19
d_call: .
cdr3_nt: TGTGCCAGTAGTTTTACCCGGGGTGAGCAGTTCTTC
cdr3_aa: CASSFTRGEQFF

clone_size: few
j_call: TRBJ1-2
v_call: TRBV2
d_call: .
cdr3_nt: TGTGCCAGCTGGGACTTTAACTATGGCTACACCTTC
cdr3_aa: CASWDFNYGYTF

clone_size: once
j_call: TRBJ2-3
v_call: TRBV7-9
d_call: TRBD1
cdr3_nt: TGTGCCAGCAGCCATCGGACAGGATTCACAGATACGCAGTATTTT
cdr3_aa: CASSHRTGFTDTQYF

clone_size: .
j_call: TRBJ2-1
v_call: TRBV25-1
d_call: .
cdr3_nt: TGTGCCAGCAGTCGCCAGATCTACAATGAGCAGTTCTTC
cdr3_aa: CASSRQIYNEQFF

clone_size: .
j_call: TRBJ1-6
v_call: TRBV25-1
d_call: TRBD1
cdr3_nt: TGTGCCAGCAGTGAATGGGGGACAGGGGTGACACCCCTCCACTTT
cdr3_aa: CASSEWGTGVTPLHF

clone_size: .
j_call: TRBJ2-7
v_call: TRBV14
d_call: .
cdr3_nt: TGTGCCAGCAGCCAAGGACGGGCAGGGAAGGGCGAGCAGTACTTC
cdr3_aa: CASSQGRAGKGEQYF

clone_size: .
j_call: TRBJ2-1
v_call: TRBV14
d_call: TRBD2
cdr3_nt: TGTGCCAGCAGCTCCGGAGGGACTAGCGGGGGGAGGAGCTCCTACAATGAGCAGTTCTTC
cdr3_aa: CASSSGGTSGGRSSYNEQFF

clone_size: .
j_call: TRBJ1-2
v_call: TRBV29-1
d_call: .
cdr3_nt: TGCAGCGTTGAAAAGGGTGACTATGGCTACACCTTC
cdr3_aa: CSVEKGDYGYTF

clone_size: .
j_call: TRBJ2-3
v_call: TRBV7-2
d_call: TRBD2
cdr3_nt: TGTGCCAGCAGCTTAGCGGGGGGACTAAATACAGATACGCAGTATTTT
cdr3_aa: CASSLAGGLNTDTQYF

clone_size: .
j_call: TRBJ2-2
v_call: TRBV11-2
d_call: TRBD2
cdr3_nt: TGTGCCAGCAGCTCCCCTAGCGGGGGGAACACCGGGGAGCTGTTTTTT
cdr3_aa: CASSSPSGGNTGELFF

clone_size: .
j_call: TRBJ1-1
v_call: TRBV5-6
d_call: .
cdr3_nt: TGTGCCAGCAGCCCAGGTCTATCTCGGGTGAACACTGAAGCTTTCTTT
cdr3_aa: CASSPGLSRVNTEAFF

clone_size: once
j_call: TRBJ2-2
v_call: TRBV29-1
d_call: .
cdr3_nt: TGCAGCGTTGAAGCGGGTCTGGGACAGAACACCGGGGAGCTGTTTTTT
cdr3_aa: CSVEAGLGQNTGELFF

clone_size: .
j_call: TRBJ1-1
v_call: TRBV7-3
d_call: TRBD1
cdr3_nt: TGTGCCAGCAGCGGTACAGGGGGCACTGAAGCTTTCTTT
cdr3_aa: CASSGTGGTEAFF

clone_size: .
j_call: TRBJ1-6
v_call: TRBV5-1
d_call: .
cdr3_nt: TGCGCCAGCAGCTTGGAGGGGAGCTCCTATAATTCACCCCTCCACTTT
cdr3_aa: CASSLEGSSYNSPLHF

clone_size: .
j_call: TRBJ2-7
v_call: TRBV11-2
d_call: TRBD1
cdr3_nt: TGTGCCAGCAGCTCGGACAGGAGCTCCTACGAGCAGTACTTC
cdr3_aa: CASSSDRSSYEQYF

clone_size: .
j_call: TRBJ2-3
v_call: TRBV5-1
d_call: TRBD2
cdr3_nt: TGCGCCAGCAGCGGGACTAGCGGAATAGATACGCAGTATTTT
cdr3_aa: CASSGTSGIDTQYF

clone_size: .
j_call: TRBJ1-5
v_call: TRBV18
d_call: TRBD1
cdr3_nt: TGTGCCAGCTCACCCTCCGGGACAGGGGTGAATCAGCCCCAGCATTTT
cdr3_aa: CASSPSGTGVNQPQHF

clone_size: .
j_call: TRBJ1-1
v_call: TRBV5-1
d_call: .
cdr3_nt: TGCGCCAGCAGCTTAGAAACAGCGAACACTGAAGCTTTCTTT
cdr3_aa: CASSLETANTEAFF

clone_size: .
j_call: TRBJ1-1
v_call: TRBV7-3
d_call: .
cdr3_nt: TGTGCCAGCAGCCCCAAGACAGTCACTGAAGCTTTCTTT
cdr3_aa: CASSPKTVTEAFF

clone_size: .
j_call: TRBJ1-5
v_call: TRBV7-9
d_call: .
cdr3_nt: TGTGCCAGCAGCCGGGGGGGAGATCGCGCGCCCCAGCATTTT
cdr3_aa: CASSRGGDRAPQHF